These 4 T cell receptor beta chains share one sample of origin, sequenced in a study of blood T cell repertoires in COVID-19. Produced via immunoSEQ multiplex PCR; TCRdb's table is partial and in-frame only. The data show a few hundred thousand clones, approximately 84% seen once. The sequencing sample was made of peripheral blood. Every receptor here comes from a woman aged 55-69 years with acute or convalescent COVID-19.

The V call is TRBV9, the J call TRBJ1-5; D may be TRBD1 (6 bases). The CDR3 has 13 amino acids. The germline CDR1 and CDR2 sequences are SGDLS and YYNGEE. Trimming left V 3 bases short and J 5 bases short, with 9 bases between. The CDR3 DNA is TGTGCCAGCAGCGAGGGGGTTCATCAGCCCCAGCATTTT. Protein: CASSEGVHQPQHF.

This chain links TRBV7-8 with TRBJ1-4, with 9 bases aligning to TRBD1. The germline CDR1 and CDR2 sequences are SGHVS and FQNEAQ. The CDR3 spans 16 residues. Germline trimming cut 5 bases from V and 10 bases from J; bases unmatched to any gene: 14. The CDR3 nucleotides read TGTGCCAGCAGCGGCTCCCCGGGACAGGGCCTTGGAAAACTGTTTTTT. The encoded protein is CASSGSPGQGLGKLFF.

This chain links TRBV3-1 (or the pseudogene TRBV3-2) with TRBJ1-1; unclear D gene. With 2 bases removed from V and 4 bases from J, the gap between germline ends came to 11 bases. The CDR3 is made up of 14 amino acids. The V gene's germline CDR1 is LGHDT and CDR2 YNNKEL (reference sequence). CDR3 loop: CASSQHPAGTEAFF. Written as DNA, the CDR3 is TGTGCCAGCAGCCAACACCCCGCGGGCACTGAAGCTTTCTTT.

The CDR3 loop is CASSLGGGGYSYEQYF. The DNA of the CDR3 is TGTGCCAGCAGCTTGGGCGGCGGGGGATATTCCTACGAGCAGTACTTC. The chain is built from TRBV7-2 and TRBJ2-7; 7 nucleotides match TRBD2. The CDR3 runs to 16 residues. V was clipped by 3 bases and J by 1 base; unmatched bases: 9. Germline CDR1 and CDR2: SGHTA and FQGNSA.